This T cell receptor (beta chain) came from a study of T cells in Graves' hyperthyroidism and ophthalmopathy. The source material, RNA transcripts, was used to amplify TCR beta CDR3 regions. RT-PCR in the first round (using the HTBI primer set) targeted the TCR CDR3. TCRdb reprocessed the multiplex PCR reads with MiXCR, giving one entry per CDR3 protein. This table holds tens of thousands of distinct CDR3 sequences, around 55% found once. The germline V gene encodes CDR1 SEHNR and CDR2 FQNEAQ (reference sequence). The length of the CDR3 is 16 residues. Trimming took 5 bases from V and 6 from J; bases not matched to a gene: 10.

The clonotype was recovered from a man aged 18-30 years with Graves' hyperthyroidism. Sample: peripheral blood or thyroid tissue (not recorded which). J is TRBJ1-2 and V is TRBV7-9, with 12 bases aligning to TRBD1. The CDR3 loop reads CASSTTGTGGEDGYTF. The CDR3 DNA follows: TGTGCCAGCAGCACTACCGGGACAGGGGGCGAAGATGGCTACACCTTC. The full variable domain, with the rest looked up from reference TRBV7-9 and TRBJ1-2, is DTGVSQNPRHKITKRGQNVTFRCDPISEHNRLYWYRQTLGQGPEFLTYFQNEAQLEKSRLLSDRFSAERPKGSFSTLEIQRTEQGDSAMYLCASSTTGTGGEDGYTFGSGTRLTVV.